The 22 T cell receptor beta chains given below trace back to one sample, sequenced in a study of T-cell reconstitution after alpha-beta-depleted transplantation in children. A TCRbeta library incorporating unique molecular identifiers was prepared. Using its own MiXCR run on the PCR reads, TCRdb lists one record per CDR3 protein. This sample yields roughly 28,000 distinct CDR3 sequences, of which 15% to 20% are seen a single time; roughly 35% belongs to the top ten. The specimen comprised PBMCs, mostly from graft donor cells, sampled 60 days after TCRalphabeta/CD19-depleted stem cell transplant. These receptors all stem from a male patient under 10 years old who had a stem cell transplant for acute lymphoblastic leukemia, so the T cells may come from the graft donor.

The chain recombines TRBV6-1 with TRBJ2-1; D is undetermined. Deletions cut 10 bases from V and 3 bases from J, with 16 bases between. CDR1 and CDR2 from the germline V gene are MNHNS and SASEGT. CDR3 size: 14 residues. The chain's CDR3 is CAIINRSYYNEQFF. DNA of the CDR3: TGTGCCATCATAAACCGATCATACTACAATGAGCAGTTCTTC.

In its sample, this clonotype was seen a few times. This chain uses TRBV12-3 or TRBV12-4 with TRBJ2-1; D unresolved. V lost 10 bases to trimming and J lost 3 bases, with 13 bases between them. The CDR3 loop spans 13 amino acids. The CDR3, as DNA: TGTGCCACAACGCTAGTCAGCTACAATGAGCAGTTCTTC. Amino acids: CATTLVSYNEQFF.

This clonotype was counted between two and nine times. The CDR3 DNA follows: TGCGCCAGCAGCTTGGGGGATGGGACAGGGGTTCGCCAGTATTCACCCCTCCACTTT. Protein: CASSLGDGTGVRQYSPLHF. The chain combines TRBV5-1 with TRBJ1-6; 10 nucleotides align to TRBD1. Germline V gives CDR1 SGHRS, CDR2 YFSETQ. The CDR3 spans 19 residues. Losses at the gene ends were 0 bases for V and 8 bases for J; bases not matched to a gene: 14.

This clonotype was seen repeatedly, ten times or more. The chain links TRBV7-9 to TRBJ2-1; D is undetermined. This CDR3 is built from 13 residues. V lost 1 base and J lost 14, with 15 bases in between. CDR1 is SEHNR and CDR2 is FQNEAQ in the germline V gene (reference sequence). CDR3 loop: CASSLEAARPEFF. For the CDR3, the DNA is TGTGCCAGCAGCTTAGAGGCAGCTCGGCCGGAGTTCTTC.

J is TRBJ2-3 and V is TRBV20-1; D remains ambiguous. The CDR3 is 10 residues long. The V gene lost 6 bases and the J gene lost 5 bases, with 6 bases spanning the gap. The germline V gene has CDR1 DFQATT and CDR2 SNEGSKA (reference sequence). CDR3 amino acids: CSATVDTQYF. The CDR3 DNA follows: TGCAGTGCGACGGTAGATACGCAGTATTTT.

This clonotype was counted only a few times. The chain is built from TRBV28 and TRBJ1-1; D is unclear. The CDR3 has 13 amino acids. Trimming shortened V by 3 bases and J by 3 bases, and 8 bases separated the two germline ends. Germline values: CDR1 MDHEN, CDR2 SYDVKM. For the CDR3, the DNA is TGTGCCAGCAGTTTTTGGTCAGACACTGAAGCTTTCTTT. Translated, it gives CASSFWSDTEAFF.

This clonotype came up many times. The chain combines TRBV4-2 with TRBJ1-1; D ambiguous. The ends were cut back, 4 bases at V and 5 bases at J, with 20 bases in the middle. The V gene's germline CDR1 is LGHNA and CDR2 YNFKEQ. The CDR3 is 16 amino acids. DNA for the CDR3: TGTGCCAGCAGCCCATATCAGTCGAGGCAAAATACTGAAGCTTTCTTT. Its protein product is CASSPYQSRQNTEAFF.

This sequence joins TRBV12-3 or TRBV12-4 and TRBJ1-2; D is perhaps TRBD1 (5 bases). The CDR3 is 13 amino acids. Trimming pared 3 bases from V and 2 bases from J, leaving 7 bases between. CDR3 DNA: TGTGCCAGCAGTTTGGGGGGGAACTATGGCTACACCTTC. This translates into CASSLGGNYGYTF.

This clonotype showed up just once. The rearrangement joins TRBV6-5 to TRBJ2-1; TRBD1 aligns across 7 bases. The ends lost 2 bases at V and 7 bases at J; junction bases unmatched: 5. CDR1 and CDR2 (germline): MNHEY, SVGAGI. The CDR3 is made up of 14 amino acids. In DNA form, the CDR3 reads TGTGCCAGCAGTTACGAGACAGGGAAGAATGAGCAGTTCTTC. Protein: CASSYETGKNEQFF.

The genes are TRBV18 and TRBJ2-2; 8 bases match TRBD1. V lost 2 bases to trimming and J lost 3 bases; unmatched junction nucleotides: 5. The CDR3 is 16 amino acids. Per the germline V gene, CDR1 is KGHSH and CDR2 is LQKENI. This chain's CDR3 is CASSPRGTGDTGELFF. CDR3 sequence (DNA): TGTGCCAGCTCACCAAGAGGGACAGGCGACACCGGGGAGCTGTTTTTT.

In this sample, this clonotype turned up many times. The chain recombines TRBV20-1 with TRBJ2-5; D perhaps matches TRBD2 (6 bases). V was cut by 6 bases and J by 1 base, with 15 bases left in between. The germline V gene has CDR1 DFQATT and CDR2 SNEGSKA (reference sequence). CDR3 length: 14 amino acids. The CDR3 DNA sequence: TGCAGTGCCAGACTAGTAACAACCCAAGAGACCCAGTACTTC. It codes for CSARLVTTQETQYF.

In this sample, this clonotype turned up a few times. The gene calls are TRBV25-1 and TRBJ2-1, with 10 bases fitting TRBD1. Per germline, CDR1 MGHDK and CDR2 SYGVNS. V dropped 5 bases and J dropped 1; count of bases not matched to a gene: 23. The CDR3 runs to 22 residues. The CDR3 bases are TGTGCCAGCAGTCCGCCGAGACAGGGCCATAAGGAGGGACAGGGGTCCTACAATGAGCAGTTCTTC. Residues: CASSPPRQGHKEGQGSYNEQFF. Full variable domain (missing parts from reference TRBV25-1 and TRBJ2-1): EADIYQTPRYLVIGTGKKITLECSQTMGHDKMYWYQQDPGMELHLIHYSYGVNSTEKGDLSSESTVSRIRTEHFPLTLESARPSHTSQYLCASSPPRQGHKEGQGSYNEQFFGPGTRLTVL.

The chain uses TRBV12-3 or TRBV12-4 and TRBJ1-1; D not certain. CDR3 length equals 14 residues. The V and J ends lost 0 bases and 5 bases respectively, with 10 bases between them. The CDR3 bases are TGTGCCAGCAGTTTAGCGCAGGATAGGACTGAAGCTTTCTTT. Residues: CASSLAQDRTEAFF.

CDR3 sequence: CASSRWTSSSGANVLTF. CDR3 sequence (DNA): TGTGCCAGCAGCCGGTGGACAAGTAGCTCTGGGGCCAACGTCCTGACTTTC. V and J are TRBV7-9 and TRBJ2-6; perhaps TRBD1 as D (5 bases). The CDR3 runs 17 residues. Trimming cost V 5 bases and J 0 bases, with 14 bases left between them. Germline CDR1 and CDR2: SEHNR and FQNEAQ (reference sequence).

Points on this clonotype: A much larger clone differs from this one at a single base, so this may be a read error. The chain employs TRBV12-3 or TRBV12-4 and TRBJ2-5; 11 bases are a match to TRBD1. The CDR3 loop spans 15 amino acids. J gave up 5 bases and V 7 bases, and 9 bases lay outside the gene matches. The CDR3 protein is CASNTGQGVWETQYF. CDR3 sequence (DNA): TGTGCCAGCAACACGGGACAGGGGGTATGGGAGACCCAGTACTTC.

The rearrangement uses TRBV7-2 and TRBJ2-5, with D uncertain. Trimming took 3 bases from V and 5 from J, leaving 22 bases between them. In germline, CDR1 is SGHTA, CDR2 FQGNSA. CDR3 size: 17 residues. The CDR3 loop reads CASSFEARALGRETQYF. The DNA for the CDR3 is TGTGCCAGCAGCTTCGAAGCCCGGGCCCTGGGTAGGGAGACCCAGTACTTC.

The rearrangement links TRBV3-1 to TRBJ1-1; the D is unclear. The CDR3 extends over 16 amino acids. The germline V gene encodes CDR1 LGHDT and CDR2 YNNKEL (reference sequence). V was clipped by 0 bases and J by 1 base, with 12 bases between them. The CDR3 loop is CASSQDRGRKNTEAFF. For the CDR3, the DNA is TGTGCCAGCAGCCAAGATCGCGGCAGAAAGAACACTGAAGCTTTCTTT.

The J gene is TRBJ2-7, the V gene TRBV3-1; 7 bases agree with TRBD2. Germline assignment: CDR1 LGHDT and CDR2 YNNKEL (reference sequence). This CDR3 spans 15 amino acids. Trimming at V came to 0 bases and at J to 4 bases, leaving 6 bases not matched to a gene. The CDR3 here is CASSQDGRALYEQYF. The CDR3 region has the DNA TGTGCCAGCAGCCAAGATGGGAGGGCCTTATACGAGCAGTACTTC.

This clonotype was recorded many times. This chain connects TRBV5-1 to TRBJ2-7, with unresolved D. Germline V CDR1 and CDR2: SGHRS, YFSETQ. This CDR3 region has 14 residues. V lost 0 bases, J lost 3 bases, and 10 bases lay in between. The CDR3 sequence: CASSLGGFIYEQYF. CDR3 in DNA: TGCGCCAGCAGCTTGGGAGGATTCATCTACGAGCAGTACTTC. Combining the CDR3 with reference TRBV5-1 and TRBJ2-7 gives the whole variable domain KAGVTQTPRYLIKTRGQQVTLSCSPISGHRSVSWYQQTPGQGLQFLFEYFSETQRNKGNFPGRFSGRQFSNSRSEMNVSTLELGDSALYLCASSLGGFIYEQYFGPGTRLTVT.

CDR3 coding DNA: TGTGCCAGCAGCCCTAGCGGCTACGAGCAGTACGTC. It yields the protein CASSPSGYEQYV. The chain is built from TRBV7-9 and TRBJ2-7; 7 positions agree with TRBD2. In germline, CDR1 is SEHNR, CDR2 FQNEAQ (reference sequence). This CDR3 region has 12 residues. The trim removed 5 bases at V and 3 bases at J, leaving 1 base unmatched.

This clonotype was seen many times. The chain employs TRBV6-5 and TRBJ2-7, with TRBD1 matching 7 bases. After removal of 6 bases from V and 2 bases from J, the junction contained 10 bases not matched to a gene. The CDR3 totals 15 residues. The germline CDR1 and CDR2 sequences are MNHEY and SVGAGI. The CDR3 reads CASRILGTVAYEQYF. The CDR3, as DNA: TGTGCCAGCAGGATTCTGGGGACAGTCGCCTACGAGCAGTACTTC.

V and J are TRBV4-2 and TRBJ2-4; no firm D call. The CDR3 runs to 16 residues. The V end lost 4 bases, the J end lost 6 bases, and 19 bases lay between the germline ends. CDR1 LGHNA and CDR2 YNFKEQ come from the germline V gene. In nucleotides, the CDR3 is TGTGCCAGCAGCCCCTTAAACATCGGACCTGGAAACATTCAGTACTTC. Translated: CASSPLNIGPGNIQYF.